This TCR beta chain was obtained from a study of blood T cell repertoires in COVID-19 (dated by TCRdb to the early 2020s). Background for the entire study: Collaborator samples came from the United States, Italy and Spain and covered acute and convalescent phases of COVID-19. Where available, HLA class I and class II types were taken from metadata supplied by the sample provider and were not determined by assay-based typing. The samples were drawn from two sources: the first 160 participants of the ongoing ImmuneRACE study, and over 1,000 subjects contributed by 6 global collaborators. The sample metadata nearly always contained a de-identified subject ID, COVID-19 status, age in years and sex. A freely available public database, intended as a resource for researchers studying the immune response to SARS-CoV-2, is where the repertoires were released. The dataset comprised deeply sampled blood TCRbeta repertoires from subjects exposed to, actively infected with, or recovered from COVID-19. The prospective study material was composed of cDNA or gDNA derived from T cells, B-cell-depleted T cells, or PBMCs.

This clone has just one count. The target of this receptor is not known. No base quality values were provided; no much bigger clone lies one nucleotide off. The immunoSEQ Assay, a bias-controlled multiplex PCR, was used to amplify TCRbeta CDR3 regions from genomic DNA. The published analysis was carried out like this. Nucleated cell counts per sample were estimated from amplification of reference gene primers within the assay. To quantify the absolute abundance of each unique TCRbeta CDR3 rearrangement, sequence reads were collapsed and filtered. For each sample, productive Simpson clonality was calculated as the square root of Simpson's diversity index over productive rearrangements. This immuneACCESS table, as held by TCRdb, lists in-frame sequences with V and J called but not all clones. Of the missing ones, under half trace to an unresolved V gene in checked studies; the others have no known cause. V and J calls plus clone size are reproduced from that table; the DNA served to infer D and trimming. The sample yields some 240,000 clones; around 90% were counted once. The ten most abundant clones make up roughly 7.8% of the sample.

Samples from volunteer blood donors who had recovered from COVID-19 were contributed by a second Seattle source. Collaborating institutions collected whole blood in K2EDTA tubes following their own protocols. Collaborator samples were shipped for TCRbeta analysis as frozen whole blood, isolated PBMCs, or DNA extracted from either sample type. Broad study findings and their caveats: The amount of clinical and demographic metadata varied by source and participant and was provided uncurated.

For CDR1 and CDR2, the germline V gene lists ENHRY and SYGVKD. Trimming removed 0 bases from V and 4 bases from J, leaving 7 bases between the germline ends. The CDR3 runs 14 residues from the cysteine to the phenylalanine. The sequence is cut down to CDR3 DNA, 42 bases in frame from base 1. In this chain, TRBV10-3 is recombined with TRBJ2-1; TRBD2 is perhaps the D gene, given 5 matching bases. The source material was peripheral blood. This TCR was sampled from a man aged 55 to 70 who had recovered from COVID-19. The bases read TGTGCCATCAGTGAGTCGACGGGGTACAATGAGCAGTTCTTC. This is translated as CAISESTGYNEQFF.